These 8 T cell receptor beta chains originate from one sample sequenced in a study of cytomegalovirus exposure and HLA in healthy donors. Amplification used 60 Vbeta primers and 13 Jbeta primers. Measured with immunoSEQ multiplex PCR; TCRdb has only the in-frame clones, and not every one. Among about 190,000 clones listed, almost 80% were seen once. Sequenced material: PBMCs. Receptors were obtained from a woman between 18 and 29 years old in good health and CMV-seronegative.

This chain uses TRBV18 with TRBJ1-1; maybe TRBD1 (5 bases). The germline CDR1 and CDR2 sequences are KGHSH and LQKENI. The CDR3 spans 15 residues. Trimming cost V 4 bases and J 5 bases, with 17 bases left between them. The CDR3 spells CASSQGGARWTEAFF. DNA of the CDR3: TGTGCCAGCTCACAGGGAGGGGCTCGTTGGACTGAAGCTTTCTTT.

The V and J genes are TRBV28 and TRBJ1-2, with unresolved D. The germline CDR1 and CDR2 sequences are MDHEN and SYDVKM. The CDR3 is made up of 14 amino acids. Trimming shortened V by 1 base and J by 4 bases, and 10 bases separated the two germline ends. The CDR3 sequence is CASSLFEFSYGYTF. CDR3 nucleotide sequence: TGTGCCAGCAGTTTATTCGAGTTCTCCTATGGCTACACCTTC.

This chain uses TRBV4-1 with TRBJ2-4; D is possibly TRBD2 (6 bases). CDR1 and CDR2 from the germline V gene are MGHRA and YSYEKL. V lost 4 bases and J lost 2, with 15 bases in between. The CDR3 extends over 16 amino acids. The CDR3 spells CASSRAGGDTKNIQYF. The CDR3 DNA sequence: TGCGCCAGCAGCCGAGCAGGCGGGGATACCAAAAACATTCAGTACTTC.

This chain links TRBV5-4 with TRBJ2-3, with D hard to call. Trimming stripped 3 bases from V and 6 bases from J, with 8 bases between. The CDR3 contains 12 residues. The germline V gene encodes CDR1 SGHNT and CDR2 YYREEE (reference sequence). CDR3 DNA sequence: TGTGCCAGCAGCTCCTCTCGGGATACGCAGTATTTT. It encodes CASSSSRDTQYF. The full variable domain, completed using reference TRBV5-4 and TRBJ2-3, is ETGVTQSPTHLIKTRGQQVTLRCSSQSGHNTVSWYQQALGQGPQFIFQYYREEENGRGNFPPRFSGLQFPNYSSELNVNALELDDSALYLCASSSSRDTQYFGPGTRLTVL.

This clone was detected a few times. Compared with germline, one end of the junction differs, possibly owing to a read error. Other DNA sequences within the sample encode an identical CDR3. The V call is TRBV6-5, the J call TRBJ1-4; the D gene is possibly TRBD1 (5 bases). Germline-derived CDR1 and CDR2 are MNHEY and SVGAGI. The CDR3 sequence is 12 residues long. The CDR3 spells CASRSGGEKLFF. The CDR3 nucleotides are TGTGCCAGCAGGTCCGGGGGGGAAAAACTGTTCTTT.

V usage is TRBV6-6 and J usage is TRBJ1-4; D is unclear. The V end was cut by 5 bases, the J end by 7 bases, with 17 bases between. The CDR3 spans 15 residues. Germline CDR1 MNHNY, CDR2 SVGAGI (reference sequence). The DNA for the CDR3 is TGTGCCAGCAGTCCGGAAACCAGCGAAGGTGAAAAACTGTTTTTT. It translates to CASSPETSEGEKLFF.

V usage is TRBV25-1 and J usage is TRBJ1-6; D perhaps matches TRBD1 (5 bases). The germline CDR1 and CDR2 sequences are MGHDK and SYGVNS. The CDR3 extends over 16 amino acids. The V and J ends lost 1 base and 7 bases respectively, with 14 bases between them. Here the CDR3 reads CASSEFFPGSNSPLHF. For the CDR3, the DNA is TGTGCCAGCAGTGAATTTTTCCCAGGGTCGAATTCACCCCTCCACTTT.

The rearrangement uses TRBV11-2 and TRBJ1-2, with D maybe TRBD1 (5 bases). CDR1 and CDR2 from the germline V gene are SGHAT and FQNNGV. The CDR3 runs 17 residues. V was trimmed by 4 bases and J by 0 bases, leaving 18 bases between them. This chain's CDR3 is CASSSVVRASANYGYTF. The CDR3 region has the DNA TGTGCCAGCAGCTCTGTAGTCAGGGCCTCAGCTAACTATGGCTACACCTTC.